This TCR beta chain came from a study of beta chain features in type 1 diabetes. Study-wide findings and caveats: Type 1 diabetes patients had TCRB CDR3s that were shorter (moderately but significantly so) in all four CD4+ subsets.

CDR1 is LNHDA and CDR2 is SQIVND in the germline V gene (reference sequence). This CDR3 is 16 amino acids long. With V trimmed by 5 bases and J by 1 base, 5 bases remained unmatched. The authors reverse transcribed all of the isolated RNA, so sequencing captured expressed TCRB transcripts. Data came from immunoSEQ multiplex PCR; TCRdb stores just in-frame clones and leaves some out. The profile shows approximately 140,000 clones, about 9.1% of them singletons. With regard to this clone: Its antigen remains unknown.

Every sorted population was more than 98% pure. Sequenced: central memory CD4+ T cells from blood. V gene TRBV19 combines with J gene TRBJ2-5, with 12 bases that match TRBD2. The sequence came from a woman aged 40 to 50 in good health. The CDR3 nucleotides are TGTGCCAGTAGTCACGGACTAGCGGGGAGCCAAGAGACCCAGTACTTC. Amino acids: CASSHGLAGSQETQYF.